Each of the 26 T cell receptor beta chains below was sequenced from the same sample in a study of T cell repertoires in cytomegalovirus infection. TCRdb called the reads again in MiXCR, with one record for every CDR3 protein. The table has 300,000 to 400,000 distinct CDR3 sequences, about 29% seen once. No antigen has been identified for these receptors. The sequencing used cultured PBMCs, collected from culture after CMV antigen stimulation. The receptors shown here come from a human donor in good health (CMV status not recorded). Some clones in this sample may be carry-over from other donors' samples.

This clonotype was seen a handful of times. V usage is TRBV5-5 and J usage is TRBJ2-3; D possibly matches TRBD1 or TRBD2 (6 bases each). CDR1 and CDR2 (germline): SGHKS, YYEKEE (reference sequence). Trimming removed 4 bases at V and 0 bases at J, with 12 bases between. The CDR3 runs to 15 residues. CDR3: CASSRRGGSTDTQYF. The DNA for the CDR3 is TGTGCCAGCAGCCGTAGAGGGGGGAGCACAGATACGCAGTATTTT.

The chain carries TRBV11-1 and TRBJ2-5; no definite D call. Trimming took off 3 bases at V and 7 bases at J, with 12 bases between the two ends. There are 13 residues in the CDR3. The germline CDR1 and CDR2 sequences are SGHAT and FQDESV (reference sequence). In DNA form, the CDR3 reads TGTGCCAGCAGCTTGGCGGTAGAAGGGACCCAGTACTTC. Translation gives CASSLAVEGTQYF.

The V gene is TRBV6-1, the J gene TRBJ1-5, with 10 bases aligning to TRBD1. This CDR3 region has 13 residues. The germline gives CDR1 MNHNS, CDR2 SASEGT. V lost 8 bases and J lost 5; bases outside the gene matches: 3. The CDR3 DNA is TGTGCCAGCGGACAGGGGGAGGATCAGCCCCAGCATTTT. It specifies CASGQGEDQPQHF.

J is TRBJ2-1 and V is TRBV4-1, with 7 bases fitting TRBD2. Germline CDR1 MGHRA, CDR2 YSYEKL. The V and J ends lost 4 bases and 8 bases, in that order; junction bases with no gene match: 5. This CDR3 has 13 amino acids. CDR3 residues: CASSLYGGDEQFF. The CDR3 nucleotides are TGCGCCAGCAGCCTCTATGGGGGGGATGAGCAGTTCTTC.

The chain couples TRBV7-3 to TRBJ1-2; 10 bases map to TRBD1. The V and J ends lost 1 base and 4 bases, in that order; junction bases with no gene match: 3. The CDR3 loop spans 15 amino acids. Germline V gene lookup returns CDR1 SGHTA and CDR2 FQGTGA. The chain's CDR3 is CASSLKGQGSYGYTF. The CDR3 nucleotides read TGTGCCAGCAGCTTAAAGGGACAGGGGAGCTATGGCTACACCTTC.

The count of this clonotype is one. The J gene is TRBJ2-7, the V gene TRBV7-2; D not resolved. Germline CDR1 SGHTA, CDR2 FQGNSA. V lost 2 bases and J lost 2, with 13 bases in between. The CDR3 is 15 amino acids. The CDR3 loop is CASSLSGRLTYEQYF. Written as DNA, the CDR3 is TGTGCCAGCAGCTTATCCGGCAGGTTGACCTACGAGCAGTACTTC. Full variable domain (missing parts from reference TRBV7-2 and TRBJ2-7): GAGVSQSPSNKVTEKGKDVELRCDPISGHTALYWYRQSLGQGLEFLIYFQGNSAPDKSGLPSDRFSAERTGGSVSTLTIQRTQQEDSAVYLCASSLSGRLTYEQYFGPGTRLTVT.

This CDR3 is CASSPDRNNEQFF. The DNA of the CDR3 is TGTGCCAGCTCACCCGACCGCAACAATGAGCAGTTCTTC. The genes are TRBV18 and TRBJ2-1; D is undetermined. The CDR3 is 13 residues long. Trimming shortened V by 3 bases and J by 5 bases, and 8 bases separated the two germline ends. Germline values: CDR1 KGHSH, CDR2 LQKENI.

The chain links TRBV7-8 to TRBJ2-3, with D possibly being TRBD2 (7 bases). In germline, CDR1 is SGHVS, CDR2 FQNEAQ. The CDR3 totals 17 residues. Trimming cost V 4 bases and J 1 base, with 18 bases left between them. The CDR3 coding sequence is TGTGCCAGCAGCTCCTGGGACTATTCAGGGGGCACAGATACGCAGTATTTT. Amino acid sequence: CASSSWDYSGGTDTQYF. Full variable domain (rest looked up from reference TRBV7-8 and TRBJ2-3): GAGVSQSPRYKVAKRGQDVALRCDPISGHVSLFWYQQALGQGPEFLTYFQNEAQLDKSGLPSDRFFAERPEGSVSTLKIQRTQQEDSAVYLCASSSWDYSGGTDTQYFGPGTRLTVL.

The rearrangement uses TRBV28 and TRBJ2-5, with 9 bases lining up with TRBD1. Germline CDR1 is MDHEN and CDR2 is SYDVKM. V trimming: 6 bases; J trimming: 1 base; junction bases outside the gene matches: 3. This CDR3 comprises 14 residues. The CDR3 reads CASRTGGAQETQYF. The CDR3 DNA is TGTGCCAGCAGGACAGGGGGAGCCCAAGAGACCCAGTACTTC.

The chain has TRBV7-8 and TRBJ1-1; 7 bases align to TRBD1. The CDR3 covers 16 residues. The germline V gene encodes CDR1 SGHVS and CDR2 FQNEAQ. After removal of 2 bases from V and 6 bases from J, the junction contained 12 bases not matched to a gene. CDR3 amino acids: CASSLLSRGIGSEAFF. CDR3 DNA sequence: TGTGCCAGCAGCTTACTTAGCAGGGGGATAGGATCTGAAGCTTTCTTT.

This chain links TRBV24-1 with TRBJ1-2, with 11 bases aligning to TRBD1. The CDR3 consists of 14 residues. Trimming took 2 bases from V and 8 from J; bases not matched to a gene: 3. Germline CDR1 KGHDR, CDR2 SFDVKD. The CDR3 region has the DNA TGTGCCACCAGTGATTGGGGACAGGGGGAAGGCTACACCTTC. This gives the protein CATSDWGQGEGYTF.

This clonotype was counted between two and nine times. This chain joins TRBV6-6 and TRBJ2-1; no definite D call. CDR1 is MNHNY and CDR2 is SVGAGI in the germline V gene (reference sequence). This CDR3 has 14 residues. V was cut by 5 bases and J by 8 bases, with 16 bases left in between. The CDR3 loop is CASSDYGSRHEQFF. CDR3 in DNA: TGTGCCAGCAGTGATTACGGGTCCCGACATGAGCAGTTCTTC.

This sequence joins TRBV29-1 and TRBJ2-7, with TRBD2 matching 8 bases. Germline values: CDR1 SQVTM, CDR2 ANQGSEA. The CDR3 sequence is 15 residues long. V lost 2 bases, J lost 8 bases, and 14 bases stayed unmatched. In DNA form, the CDR3 reads TGCAGCGTTGAACCAGGGACTAGTGGGGGTCGGAAGCAGTACTTC. Its protein is CSVEPGTSGGRKQYF.

This clonotype has a count of ten or more. The chain joins TRBV19 to TRBJ1-1; 7 positions agree with TRBD1. This CDR3 is built from 14 residues. V dropped 5 bases and J dropped 0; count of bases not matched to a gene: 3. Looked up from germline, CDR1 is LNHDA and CDR2 is SQIVND (reference sequence). The CDR3 is CASSPGQMNTEAFF. CDR3 bases: TGTGCCAGTAGTCCGGGACAGATGAACACTGAAGCTTTCTTT.

V is TRBV4-1 and J is TRBJ2-7; TRBD1 might be the D (5 bases). V was pared by 3 bases and J by 1 base, with 16 bases between. Germline V CDR1 and CDR2: MGHRA, YSYEKL. This CDR3 contains 16 residues. The CDR3 here is CASSQSLTASSYEQYF. CDR3 nucleotide sequence: TGCGCCAGCAGCCAGTCGTTGACAGCCTCTTCCTACGAGCAGTACTTC.

V gene TRBV7-9 combines with J gene TRBJ2-7; D tentatively fits TRBD1 or TRBD2 (5 bases each). Trimming pared 5 bases from V and 4 bases from J, leaving 9 bases between. The CDR3 runs 12 residues. Per the germline V gene, CDR1 is SEHNR and CDR2 is FQNEAQ (reference sequence). CDR3 in DNA: TGTGCCAGCAGCGAGGGGCCTTACGAGCAGTACTTC. It is translated as CASSEGPYEQYF.

The CDR3 sequence is CSARPSDRGDQETQYF. Here the CDR3 DNA reads TGCAGTGCTAGACCCTCGGACAGGGGTGACCAAGAGACCCAGTACTTC. This sequence joins TRBV20-1 and TRBJ2-5, with 9 bases aligning to TRBD1. With V trimmed by 2 bases and J by 0 bases, 7 bases remained unmatched. CDR1 is DFQATT and CDR2 is SNEGSKA in the germline V gene (reference sequence). This CDR3 is 16 amino acids long.

This chain joins TRBV12-3 or TRBV12-4 and TRBJ1-1; perhaps TRBD1 as D (6 bases). The CDR3 spans 15 residues. V shed 5 bases and J shed 4 bases, with 17 bases lying between them. The CDR3 region has the DNA TGTGCCAGCAGTAGAGGAACAGGGCGCTCCACTGAAGCTTTCTTT. Residues: CASSRGTGRSTEAFF.

This clonotype has at least ten counts. Since the CDR3 does not end with the conserved phenylalanine or tryptophan, this likely comes from a read error. It is unclear where the CDR3 begins or ends on the DNA, so no DNA is shown, and the CDR3 is as TCRdb lists it. This sequence joins TRBV5-6 and TRBJ2-3; TRBD2 is the table's D call, not checked against the DNA. CDR1 SGHDT and CDR2 YYEEEE come from the germline V gene. With termini counted, the CDR3 has 13 amino acids. The CDR3 spells CASSLGAGSGPVE.

The V and J genes are TRBV7-6 and TRBJ1-5; 8 positions match TRBD1. The DNA matches TRBJ2-3 better at its end, which makes the J call doubtful. Germline V lookup: CDR1 SGHVS, CDR2 FNYEAQ. The CDR3 has 15 amino acids. The CDR3: CASSPDRGPNQTQYF. Written as DNA, the CDR3 is TGTGCCAGCAGCCCCGACAGGGGCCCCAATCAGACCCAGTATTTT.

The rearrangement uses TRBV7-8 and TRBJ1-3; tentative D call: TRBD1 (5 bases). V was shortened by 2 bases and J by 0 bases, with 11 bases between the two germline ends. The germline gives CDR1 SGHVS, CDR2 FQNEAQ. The CDR3 length is 16 residues. CDR3 sequence (DNA): TGTGCCAGCAGCTTAATGGGGGGGAGCTCTGGAAACACCATATATTTT. It translates to CASSLMGGSSGNTIYF.

V usage is TRBV10-3 and J usage is TRBJ1-1; 9 bases map to TRBD1. V shed 2 bases and J 7 bases; nucleotides not matched to a gene: 8. This CDR3 has 15 amino acids. CDR1 and CDR2 from the germline V gene are ENHRY and SYGVKD. The CDR3 reads CAISEEQGAVLEAFF. The CDR3 coding sequence is TGTGCCATCAGTGAGGAACAGGGGGCTGTTCTTGAAGCTTTCTTT.

V and J are TRBV29-1 and TRBJ2-7; D gene unclear. V lost 0 bases and J lost 4, with 7 bases in between. Germline CDR1 reads SQVTM; CDR2 reads ANQGSEA. This CDR3 has 12 residues. The CDR3 region has the DNA TGCAGCGTTGAAGATGGCAGGTACGAGCAGTACTTC. As protein: CSVEDGRYEQYF.

V usage is TRBV19 and J usage is TRBJ2-7; weak D call: TRBD1 (5 bases). Trimming removed 3 bases at V and 0 bases at J, with 9 bases between. Germline V lookup: CDR1 LNHDA, CDR2 SQIVND (reference sequence). The CDR3 sequence is 14 residues long. Written as DNA, the CDR3 is TGTGCCAGTAGTATTACAGGCGTCTCCTACGAGCAGTACTTC. Amino acid sequence: CASSITGVSYEQYF.

CDR3 sequence reads: CASRSPTPGANVLTF. The CDR3 coding sequence is TGTGCCAGCAGGTCCCCCACCCCTGGGGCCAACGTCCTGACTTTC. The chain employs TRBV12-3 or TRBV12-4 and TRBJ2-6; D not certain. Trimming took 6 bases from V and 2 from J, leaving 11 bases between them. The CDR3 is 15 residues long.

This chain joins TRBV4-2 and TRBJ2-1; TRBD2 agrees at 8 bases. The CDR3 runs 16 residues. Germline V CDR1 and CDR2: LGHNA, YNFKEQ. The junction had 12 bases not matched to a gene; V was cut back by 4 bases and J by 7 bases. The CDR3 DNA is TGTGCCAGCAGCCCCGAGGCGGCGGGGGGAGGTAATGAGCAGTTCTTC. Amino acid sequence: CASSPEAAGGGNEQFF.